This passage covers 26 T cell receptor beta chains from one sample sequenced in a study of blood T cells in healthy people across ages. The use of a sample-barcoded 5' primer and a J-beta primer mix characterized a second PCR of roughly 7 to 12 cycles. TCRdb re-analysed the 5' RACE reads in MiXCR, keeping a single row per CDR3 protein. The sample shows 650,000 to 1,000,000 distinct CDR3 sequences, roughly 46% of them seen only once. Sequenced input: blood. The source of these receptors is a man older than 75 in good health.

In this sample, this clonotype turned up a few times. V and J are TRBV28 and TRBJ2-7; 13 bases are shared with TRBD2. Unmatched junction bases numbered 6, after V lost 4 bases and J lost 0 bases. This CDR3 comprises 17 residues. CDR1 is MDHEN and CDR2 is SYDVKM in the germline V gene. The CDR3: CASSYPLAGGPSYEQYF. The CDR3 coding sequence is TGTGCCAGCAGTTATCCACTAGCGGGAGGGCCCTCCTACGAGCAGTACTTC.

This clonotype has more than one count but fewer than ten. The chain combines TRBV6-4 with TRBJ2-7, with TRBD2 matching 7 bases. V was clipped by 5 bases and J by 0 bases; unmatched bases: 10. From germline, CDR1 is MRHNA and CDR2 SNTAGT. This CDR3 region has 16 residues. The CDR3, as DNA: TGTGCCAGCAGTCCTGAGGGGACTACCGCCTCCTACGAGCAGTACTTC. This gives the protein CASSPEGTTASYEQYF.

The table lists this clonotype with a few counts. The chain recombines TRBV29-1 with TRBJ2-7; D is undetermined. The CDR3 is made up of 14 amino acids. Germline V lookup: CDR1 SQVTM, CDR2 ANQGSEA. Deletions cut 1 base from V and 1 base from J, with 11 bases between. In nucleotides, the CDR3 is TGCAGCGTTGAAGCGTCAGGCGATTCCTACGAGCAGTACTTC. Its translation is CSVEASGDSYEQYF.

This clonotype was seen more than once but under ten times. CDR3 loop: CASSLYTSGAGELFF. The CDR3, as DNA: TGTGCCAGCAGCTTATATACTAGCGGGGCCGGGGAGCTGTTTTTT. V and J are TRBV7-3 and TRBJ2-2, with 10 bases identical to TRBD2. The CDR3 is made up of 15 amino acids. The J segment lost 6 bases and the V segment lost 2 bases, leaving 3 bases of the junction unmatched. CDR1 SGHTA and CDR2 FQGTGA come from the germline V gene. Full variable domain (rest looked up from reference TRBV7-3 and TRBJ2-2): GAGVSQTPSNKVTEKGKYVELRCDPISGHTALYWYRQSLGQGPEFLIYFQGTGAADDSGLPNDRFFAVRPEGSVSTLKIQRTERGDSAVYLCASSLYTSGAGELFFGEGSRLTVL.

This clonotype was counted between two and nine times. A much larger clone is a single base away; this may be a read error. This CDR3 is CASSHRRQTSSYNEQYF. DNA of the CDR3: TGTGCCAGCAGTCATCGGAGACAGACAAGCTCCTACAATGAGCAGTACTTC. This chain joins TRBV12-3 or TRBV12-4 and TRBJ2-1, with D possibly matching TRBD1 (5 bases). The J call is doubtful: the DNA matches TRBJ2-7 better. The CDR3 loop spans 17 amino acids.

The J gene is TRBJ2-5, the V gene TRBV3-1, with a tentative D call TRBD1 (6 bases). The V gene's germline CDR1 is LGHDT and CDR2 YNNKEL (reference sequence). The CDR3 is made up of 15 amino acids. The germline V and J ends were trimmed by 2 bases and 1 base, with 11 bases remaining between them. DNA for the CDR3: TGTGCCAGCAGCCAATGGGGGCGCGGCCAAGAGACCCAGTACTTC. Its protein product is CASSQWGRGQETQYF.

This clonotype was observed a few times. This chain connects TRBV29-1 to TRBJ1-5; 7 bases are a match to TRBD1. The CDR3 loop spans 14 amino acids. Germline values: CDR1 SQVTM, CDR2 ANQGSEA. Losses at the gene ends were 4 bases for V and 6 bases for J; bases not matched to a gene: 9. The chain's CDR3 is CSVGLDRSGQPQHF. The CDR3 DNA is TGCAGCGTTGGGTTGGACAGGTCAGGTCAGCCCCAGCATTTT. Full variable domain (outside the CDR3, taken from reference TRBV29-1 and TRBJ1-5): SAVISQKPSRDICQRGTSLTIQCQVDSQVTMMFWYRQQPGQSLTLIATANQGSEATYESGFVIDKFPISRPNLTFSTLTVSNMSPEDSSIYLCSVGLDRSGQPQHFGDGTRLSIL.

This chain uses TRBV11-2 with TRBJ2-3; tentatively, D is TRBD1 or TRBD2 (5 bases each). Per the germline V gene, CDR1 is SGHAT and CDR2 is FQNNGV. The length of the CDR3 is 16 residues. V lost 6 bases to trimming and J lost 2 bases, with 18 bases between them. CDR3 DNA sequence: TGTGCCAGCAGAAGACCTGCCCTCGGGACCACAGATACGCAGTATTTT. Protein sequence: CASRRPALGTTDTQYF.

This clonotype has more than one count but fewer than ten. The chain employs TRBV7-3 and TRBJ2-1, with TRBD2 as a possible D gene (6 bases). V shed 3 bases and J shed 10 bases, with 13 bases lying between them. The CDR3 length is 13 residues. CDR1 is SGHTA and CDR2 is FQGTGA in the germline V gene. The CDR3 reads CASSLAGLYEQFF. CDR3 nucleotides: TGTGCCAGCAGCTTGGCGGGACTGTACGAGCAGTTCTTC.

The table lists this clonotype with a few counts. The chain uses TRBV11-1 and TRBJ2-5, with 7 bases lining up with TRBD1. With V trimmed by 5 bases and J by 5 bases, 5 bases remained unmatched. The length of the CDR3 is 13 residues. CDR1 and CDR2 from the germline V gene are SGHAT and FQDESV (reference sequence). CDR3 region: CASSPRDSETQYF. As DNA, the CDR3 is TGTGCCAGCAGCCCCCGGGACAGCGAGACCCAGTACTTC.

Comments on this clonotype: A read error may be the cause here, since a much bigger clone is one base away. The chain combines TRBV12-3 or TRBV12-4 with TRBJ1-5; D is unresolved. This CDR3 region has 14 residues. Here the CDR3 DNA reads TGTACCAGCAGTTTAGGTTTCGGCAATCAGCCCCAGCATTTT. Translating it yields CTSSLGFGNQPQHF.

This clonotype was detected a few times. The rearrangement joins TRBV11-2 to TRBJ2-5, with TRBD2 as a possible D gene (7 bases). The CDR3 has 14 residues. V lost 5 bases and J lost 11, with 21 bases in between. Germline V lookup: CDR1 SGHAT, CDR2 FQNNGV. CDR3 in amino acids: CASSEKSQGREQYF. CDR3 in DNA: TGTGCCAGCAGCGAAAAATCCCAGGGGAGGGAGCAGTACTTC.

The rearrangement joins TRBV24-1 to TRBJ2-5, with D unclear. The CDR3 consists of 15 residues. Germline CDR1 and CDR2: KGHDR and SFDVKD. The germline V and J ends were trimmed by 1 base and 5 bases, with 13 bases remaining between them. The CDR3 DNA follows: TGTGCCACCAGTGATTTATCTTCAGGAATGGAGACCCAGTACTTC. This codes for CATSDLSSGMETQYF.

The CDR3 loop reads CASSNSAGGNEQYF. In DNA, the CDR3 is TGTGCCAGCAGTAACTCGGCGGGGGGGAACGAGCAGTACTTC. The chain recombines TRBV28 with TRBJ2-7, with 9 bases that match TRBD2. V lost 5 bases to trimming and J lost 5 bases; unmatched junction nucleotides: 7. The germline V gene encodes CDR1 MDHEN and CDR2 SYDVKM. This CDR3 is built from 14 residues.

The table lists this clonotype with a few counts. The chain employs TRBV12-3 or TRBV12-4 and TRBJ2-2, with 13 bases lining up with TRBD2. V was pared by 2 bases and J by 8 bases, with 8 bases of the junction left unmatched. CDR3 size: 17 residues. In DNA, the CDR3 is TGTGCCAGCAGTTTAATCCCGGGACTAGCGGGAATTGGGGAGCTGTTTTTT. It codes for CASSLIPGLAGIGELFF.

The rearrangement uses TRBV4-3 and TRBJ2-6, with D unclear. CDR3 length: 18 residues. Trimming removed 0 bases from V and 0 bases from J, with 12 bases in between. CDR1 is LGHNA, CDR2 YSLEER, per germline. In nucleotides, the CDR3 is TGCGCCAGCAGCCAAGAGGGGTCCAGCTACTCTGGGGCCAACGTCCTGACTTTC. Residues: CASSQEGSSYSGANVLTF.

This clonotype was counted only a few times. The genes are TRBV2 and TRBJ2-7; D remains ambiguous. The ends were cut back, 5 bases at V and 2 bases at J, with 16 bases in the middle. Germline V gene lookup returns CDR1 SNHLY and CDR2 FYNNEI. This CDR3 contains 15 residues. CDR3 nucleotide sequence: TGTGCCAGCAGTACTAATCCGGGCCCTGCCTACGAGCAGTACTTC. The encoded protein is CASSTNPGPAYEQYF.

This clonotype turned up a few times. J is TRBJ2-1 and V is TRBV7-8, with a weak D call TRBD1 (5 bases). CDR3 length: 14 amino acids. The V end was cut by 1 base, the J end by 9 bases, with 13 bases between. Germline loops: CDR1 SGHVS, CDR2 FQNEAQ. The CDR3 here is CASSLVPQGFEQFF. CDR3 bases: TGTGCCAGCAGCTTAGTACCCCAGGGATTTGAGCAGTTCTTC.

The chain is built from TRBV5-1 and TRBJ1-1; no clear D. Germline loops: CDR1 SGHRS, CDR2 YFSETQ. V lost 1 base and J 2 bases, leaving 21 bases between the germline ends. There are 18 residues in the CDR3. The CDR3 coding sequence is TGCGCCAGCAGCTTGTTACCCTTTTCGGTGACTGATAACACTGAAGCTTTCTTT. It is translated as CASSLLPFSVTDNTEAFF.

The V call is TRBV7-8, the J call TRBJ2-1; D unclear. Germline CDR1 SGHVS, CDR2 FQNEAQ. The CDR3 runs to 17 residues. The V end was cut by 5 bases, the J end by 7 bases, with 24 bases between. CDR3 residues: CASSRREVQAPLNEQFF. The CDR3 DNA is TGTGCCAGCAGCCGCCGAGAGGTGCAGGCACCTTTGAATGAGCAGTTCTTC.

This CDR3 is CASSVTSGSGEQYF. In nucleotides, the CDR3 is TGTGCCAGCAGTGTAACTAGCGGGAGTGGCGAGCAGTACTTC. The V and J genes are TRBV25-1 and TRBJ2-4, with TRBD2 identical over 11 bases. The J call may be incorrect, as the DNA end agrees better with TRBJ2-7. Germline values: CDR1 MGHDK, CDR2 SYGVNS. The CDR3 covers 14 residues.

This clonotype turned up a few times. The rearrangement joins TRBV2 to TRBJ2-3, with 8 positions matching TRBD1. The V segment lost 3 bases and the J segment 1 base; nucleotides outside the gene matches: 3. This CDR3 has 15 amino acids. Germline values: CDR1 SNHLY, CDR2 FYNNEI. The CDR3 DNA sequence: TGTGCCAGCAGTGATATGGACAGGGGCACAGATACGCAGTATTTT. It yields the protein CASSDMDRGTDTQYF.

A word on this clonotype: A junction boundary mismatches the germline segment, possibly from a read error. This rearrangement joins TRBV6-2 or TRBV6-3 to TRBJ2-7; TRBD1 or TRBD2 may be the D gene (5 bases each). Germline assignment: CDR1 MNHEY and CDR2 SVGEGT. This CDR3 contains 14 residues. CDR3 sequence: CAGSYSGTSYEQYF. The CDR3 nucleotides are TGTGCCGGCAGTTACTCGGGGACCTCCTACGAGCAGTACTTC.

A few counts support this clonotype. The chain recombines TRBV12-3 or TRBV12-4 with TRBJ2-1; 7 bases fit TRBD2. The CDR3 spans 13 residues. The V and J ends lost 5 bases and 13 bases, in that order; junction bases with no gene match: 11. CDR3 region: CASSPQGAGVQFF. The CDR3 region has the DNA TGTGCCAGCAGTCCCCAGGGTGCGGGAGTTCAGTTCTTC.

The chain links TRBV20-1 to TRBJ2-7, with 7 bases matching TRBD1. J lost 3 bases, V lost 0 bases, and 8 bases had no gene match. The CDR3 length is 15 residues. CDR1 is DFQATT, CDR2 SNEGSKA, per germline (reference sequence). The CDR3, as DNA: TGCAGTGCTAGAGATACAGGGACAGCGAACTACGAGCAGTACTTC. Protein product: CSARDTGTANYEQYF.

Comments on this clonotype: A read error may account for a junction end that differs from germline. The chain recombines TRBV7-9 with TRBJ2-5; D possibly corresponds to TRBD2 (6 bases). The J call may not be correct, given that the DNA end is closer to TRBJ2-7. Looked up from germline, CDR1 is SEHNR and CDR2 is FQNEAQ (reference sequence). The CDR3 covers 12 residues. This CDR3 is CATSLWGDEQYF. The CDR3, as DNA: TGTGCCACCAGCTTGTGGGGGGACGAGCAGTACTTC.